The 18 T cell receptor beta chains in this list originate from one sample, sequenced in a study of shared clonotypes between healthy human individuals. Only in-frame clones appear in the TCRdb table, and some are missing; sequencing was by immunoSEQ multiplex PCR. The sample contains about 670,000 clones, more than 70% of which appear only once. The sample was memory CD4+ T cells sorted from blood. Subset given: CD45RA-negative fraction. All receptors come from a woman aged 25 to 45 in good health.

CDR3 sequence: CASSFRQGSYNEQFF. CDR3 nucleotides: TGCGCCAGCAGCTTCAGGCAGGGCTCATACAATGAGCAGTTCTTC. The V gene is TRBV5-1, the J gene TRBJ2-1, with a possible D match to TRBD1 (5 bases). Trimming took off 2 bases at V and 4 bases at J, with 13 bases between the two ends. The germline CDR1 and CDR2 sequences are SGHRS and YFSETQ. The CDR3 is 15 amino acids.

This clone was observed a single time. The chain carries TRBV5-5 and TRBJ1-2; tentatively, D is TRBD1 (6 bases). Germline V gene lookup returns CDR1 SGHKS and CDR2 YYEKEE (reference sequence). V was cut by 5 bases and J by 4 bases, with 12 bases left in between. This CDR3 comprises 13 residues. The DNA for the CDR3 is TGTGCCAGCAGACGGACAGCCCTCTATGGCTACACCTTC. It yields the protein CASRRTALYGYTF.

The chain combines TRBV10-3 with TRBJ2-7, with 9 bases that match TRBD2. Per the germline V gene, CDR1 is ENHRY and CDR2 is SYGVKD. The CDR3 totals 15 residues. Trimming at V came to 6 bases and at J to 3 bases, leaving 9 bases not matched to a gene. Here the CDR3 reads CAIRGGASGNYEQYF. As DNA, the CDR3 is TGTGCCATCAGGGGAGGAGCTAGCGGGAACTACGAGCAGTACTTC.

As for this clone: A junction boundary mismatches the germline segment, possibly from a read error. The chain recombines TRBV28 with TRBJ1-3; a weak D match, TRBD1 (5 bases). Germline CDR1 MDHEN, CDR2 SYDVKM. This CDR3 comprises 13 residues. The CDR3 bases are TGTGCCAGCAGCTCCAGCCACCTGGGGACTACCCTTTTT. Translation: CASSSSHLGTTLF.

This chain joins TRBV2 and TRBJ1-2, with unresolved D. V shed 3 bases and J shed 4 bases, with 15 bases lying between them. Germline V lookup: CDR1 SNHLY, CDR2 FYNNEI. The CDR3 sequence is 15 residues long. CDR3 nucleotide sequence: TGTGCCAGCAGTGAGTCCCCCCAACAGCTCTATGGCTACACCTTC. Translating gives CASSESPQQLYGYTF.

This chain connects TRBV30 to TRBJ2-2; 9 bases agree with TRBD2. V lost 4 bases and J lost 4; bases outside the gene matches: 4. CDR1 and CDR2 from the germline V gene are GTSNPN and SVGIG (reference sequence). The CDR3 spans 14 residues. The CDR3 spells CAWIAGVGTGELFF. The CDR3 DNA reads as TGTGCCTGGATAGCGGGAGTGGGCACCGGGGAGCTGTTTTTT.

Note on this clone: A much bigger clone sits one base away, suggesting this may be a read error. This same CDR3 is encoded by further DNA sequences in the sample. The V call is TRBV4-2, the J call TRBJ2-3; D gene unclear. The CDR3 sequence is 14 residues long. Germline V gene sequence: CDR1 LGHNA, CDR2 YNFKEQ. The ends were cut back, 1 base at V and 0 bases at J, with 5 bases in the middle. CDR3 sequence reads: CASSQGTSTDTQYF. For the CDR3, the DNA is TGTGCCAGCAGCCAAGGCACTAGCACAGATACGCAGTATTTT.

This sequence joins TRBV30 and TRBJ1-2; D remains ambiguous. V was cut by 2 bases and J by 8 bases, with 18 bases left in between. The CDR3 length is 14 residues. Looked up from germline, CDR1 is GTSNPN and CDR2 is SVGIG (reference sequence). The CDR3 DNA reads TGTGCCTGGAGTCGCCCAGAGGCAGGTGGGGGCTACACCTTC. Residues: CAWSRPEAGGGYTF. Full variable domain (outside the CDR3, taken from reference TRBV30 and TRBJ1-2): SQTIHQWPATLVQPVGSPLSLECTVEGTSNPNLYWYRQAAGRGLQLLFYSVGIGQISSEVPQNLSASRPQDRQFILSSKKLLLSDSGFYLCAWSRPEAGGGYTFGSGTRLTVV.

A note on this clone: At the DNA level, this CDR3 is encoded by other sequences in the same sample as well. J is TRBJ1-5 and V is TRBV6-5; no clear D. Germline CDR1 is MNHEY and CDR2 is SVGAGI. The V gene lost 2 bases and the J gene lost 3 bases, with 5 bases spanning the gap. The CDR3 extends over 13 amino acids. The chain's CDR3 is CASSYSVNQPQHF. DNA for the CDR3: TGTGCCAGCAGTTACAGTGTCAATCAGCCCCAGCATTTT.

V and J are TRBV7-9 and TRBJ1-4; perhaps TRBD1 as D (5 bases). Germline assignment: CDR1 SEHNR and CDR2 FQNEAQ (reference sequence). Trimming removed 6 bases from V and 12 bases from J, with 14 bases in between. The CDR3 is made up of 12 amino acids. The CDR3 reads CASRLPQGELFF. CDR3 in DNA: TGTGCCAGCAGGCTACCTCAGGGCGAACTGTTTTTT.

This clone was recorded many times. This specimen includes other DNA sequences encoding the same CDR3. This chain links TRBV4-2 with TRBJ2-3; D may be TRBD1 (5 bases). The CDR3 extends over 16 amino acids. Germline lookup yields CDR1 LGHNA and CDR2 YNFKEQ. With 0 bases removed from V and 1 base from J, the gap between germline ends came to 11 bases. The CDR3 loop is CASSQDTGRGTDTQYF. Here the CDR3 DNA reads TGTGCCAGCAGCCAAGACACAGGCAGAGGCACAGATACGCAGTATTTT.

With respect to this clone: Different DNA sequences within this sample yield the same CDR3. CDR3 amino acids: CASSPSSYEQYF. As DNA, the CDR3 is TGTGCCAGCAGCCCCAGCTCCTACGAGCAGTACTTC. V usage is TRBV27 and J usage is TRBJ2-7; D is uncertain. V lost 6 bases and J lost 0, with 6 bases in between. The CDR3 has 12 residues. Germline V gene data show CDR1 as MNHEY and CDR2 as SMNVEV (reference sequence).

This clone was seen only once. The chain combines TRBV5-1 with TRBJ2-5; tentatively, D is TRBD1 (6 bases). The CDR3 consists of 15 residues. The V end lost 3 bases, the J end lost 3 bases, and 15 bases lay between the germline ends. Germline CDR1 SGHRS, CDR2 YFSETQ. The CDR3 DNA sequence: TGCGCCAGCAGCTGGCAGGGGCGTGAGAAAGAGACCCAGTACTTC. Protein sequence: CASSWQGREKETQYF.

V usage is TRBV28 and J usage is TRBJ2-1; D call uncertain. Trimming pared 6 bases from V and 5 bases from J, leaving 11 bases between. CDR3 length: 13 residues. Germline CDR1 reads MDHEN; CDR2 reads SYDVKM. CDR3 nucleotides: TGTGCCAGCAGCCGGACCCCCGACAATGAGCAGTTCTTC. Translation gives CASSRTPDNEQFF.

J is TRBJ2-1 and V is TRBV11-2; TRBD1 might be the D (6 bases). In germline, CDR1 is SGHAT, CDR2 FQNNGV. V lost 6 bases to trimming and J lost 2 bases, with 8 bases between them. This CDR3 region has 13 residues. CDR3 protein: CASRRGTYNEQFF. DNA for the CDR3: TGTGCCAGCAGGAGGGGGACCTACAATGAGCAGTTCTTC.

This chain joins TRBV28 and TRBJ2-7; tentative D call: TRBD1 (5 bases). Germline loops: CDR1 MDHEN, CDR2 SYDVKM. This CDR3 comprises 16 residues. V was clipped by 3 bases and J by 4 bases, with 19 bases between them. Written as DNA, the CDR3 is TGTGCCAGCAGTTTTCAGGGTGAAGTTTCCAAGTACGAGCAGTACTTC. It encodes CASSFQGEVSKYEQYF.

In DNA form, the CDR3 reads TGTGCCAGCACTTTTCAGGGGGCCAGAGATCAGCCCCAGCATTTT. Translation: CASTFQGARDQPQHF. The chain joins TRBV6-1 to TRBJ1-5; the match to TRBD1 covers 8 bases. J lost 5 bases, V lost 7 bases, and 10 bases had no gene match. The CDR3 is 15 amino acids. The germline V gene encodes CDR1 MNHNS and CDR2 SASEGT.

The rearrangement joins TRBV5-4 to TRBJ2-5, with D unresolved. Per germline, CDR1 SGHNT and CDR2 YYREEE (reference sequence). CDR3 length: 13 residues. Trimming removed 0 bases at V and 3 bases at J, with 6 bases between. CDR3 coding DNA: TGTGCCAGCAGCTTGGAAAAGGAAGAGACCCAGTACTTC. Its protein is CASSLEKEETQYF.